What follows is one T cell receptor beta chain and its context. Its antigen is as yet unknown. These data come from a study of blood T cells in healthy people across ages. The study, taken as a whole, reports: As age increased, TCR beta diversity per million T cells fell in a roughly linear fashion.

Germline V gene lookup returns CDR1 SGHDN and CDR2 FVKESK. Trimming removed 2 bases from V and 0 bases from J, with 16 bases in between. The CDR3 covers 17 residues. Per-sample yields of isolated PBMCs were at least 6 million. A second PCR, run for roughly 7 to 11 cycles, used a sample-barcoded 5' primer plus a J-beta primer mix. One entry per CDR3 protein, called by TCRdb with MiXCR from the 5' RACE reads. The data show 850,000 to 950,000 distinct CDR3 sequences, about 30% seen once. Sequencing input: blood. This clonotype originated in a woman at least 80 years old in good health. The chain combines TRBV14 with TRBJ1-1; D remains unclear. CDR3 nucleotide sequence: TGTGCCAGCAGCCAACCCGACACCCTTCGCATGAACACTGAAGCTTTCTTT. Protein: CASSQPDTLRMNTEAFF. The entire variable domain, with the rest obtained from reference TRBV14 and TRBJ1-1, is as follows: EAGVTQFPSHSVIEKGQTVTLRCDPISGHDNLYWYRRVMGKEIKFLLHFVKESKQDESGMPNNRFLAERTGGTYSTLKVQPAELEDSGVYFCASSQPDTLRMNTEAFFGQGTRLTVV.